The 8 T cell receptor beta chains listed next were all sequenced from one sample in a study of cytomegalovirus exposure and HLA in healthy donors. Researchers ran the PCR with 60 Vbeta and 13 Jbeta primers. Only in-frame clones appear in the TCRdb table, and some are missing; sequencing was by immunoSEQ multiplex PCR. The sample consists of 100,000 to 150,000 clones, about 71% of them appearing once. Material: PBMCs. Source of these receptors: a woman between 45 and 60 years old in good health and CMV-seronegative.

This clone was detected a few times. The chain combines TRBV6-4 with TRBJ2-1; possibly TRBD2 for D (5 bases). This CDR3 has 12 residues. V lost 2 bases and J 7 bases, leaving 6 bases between the germline ends. CDR1 is MRHNA, CDR2 SNTAGT, per germline. CDR3 in amino acids: CASSDRENEQFF. The CDR3 DNA is TGTGCCAGCAGTGACAGGGAGAATGAGCAGTTCTTC.

The chain is built from TRBV5-6 and TRBJ2-7; TRBD1 matches at 10 bases. V shed 3 bases, J shed 4 bases, and the junction held 7 bases outside the gene matches. This CDR3 comprises 15 residues. The germline gives CDR1 SGHDT, CDR2 YYEEEE. The DNA for the CDR3 is TGTGCCAGCAGCTATCCGGGACAGGGGACGTACGAGCAGTACTTC. Protein: CASSYPGQGTYEQYF.

The chain recombines TRBV10-3 with TRBJ1-1; 12 bases map to TRBD1. Germline V gene sequence: CDR1 ENHRY, CDR2 SYGVKD. The CDR3 totals 14 residues. V lost 6 bases and J lost 1; bases outside the gene matches: 0. The CDR3 protein is CAIRGQGANTEAFF. The CDR3 nucleotides read TGTGCCATCAGGGGACAGGGGGCGAACACTGAAGCTTTCTTT.

V gene TRBV2 combines with J gene TRBJ1-1, with TRBD1 matching over 12 bases. Germline V gene sequence: CDR1 SNHLY, CDR2 FYNNEI. The CDR3 sequence is 13 residues long. V gave up 11 bases and J gave up 3 bases; unmatched junction bases: 4. For the CDR3, the DNA is TGTGCCGGGACAGGGGGCGAACACACTGAAGCTTTCTTT. Protein: CAGTGGEHTEAFF.

This clone showed up just a few times. The chain links TRBV7-6 to TRBJ2-5; 7 bases map to TRBD1. Per the germline V gene, CDR1 is SGHVS and CDR2 is FNYEAQ. This CDR3 spans 16 amino acids. The ends lost 5 bases at V and 1 base at J; junction bases unmatched: 10. The CDR3 protein is CASSTQNTGAQETQYF. The CDR3 nucleotides read TGTGCCAGCAGCACTCAAAATACAGGGGCCCAAGAGACCCAGTACTTC.

This clone was found a few times. V usage is TRBV7-2 and J usage is TRBJ2-1; 11 bases map to TRBD2. CDR3 length: 15 amino acids. After removal of 7 bases from V and 7 bases from J, the junction contained 9 bases not matched to a gene. Germline assignment: CDR1 SGHTA and CDR2 FQGNSA. The CDR3 coding sequence is TGTGCCAGCATCGTACTAGCGGGAGCGGGTAATGAGCAGTTCTTC. The encoded protein is CASIVLAGAGNEQFF.

This sequence joins TRBV28 and TRBJ2-5; TRBD2 is a possible D gene (5 bases). Germline V gene sequence: CDR1 MDHEN, CDR2 SYDVKM. The CDR3 loop spans 18 amino acids. The ends were cut back, 6 bases at V and 5 bases at J, with 28 bases in the middle. This chain's CDR3 is CASRNNAIIGLSWETQYF. In nucleotides, the CDR3 is TGTGCCAGCAGAAACAATGCTATCATTGGACTCTCTTGGGAGACCCAGTACTTC.

The V and J genes are TRBV7-2 and TRBJ2-5, with 7 nucleotides matching TRBD2. The germline V gene encodes CDR1 SGHTA and CDR2 FQGNSA. This CDR3 spans 15 amino acids. J gave up 4 bases and V 6 bases, and 11 bases lay outside the gene matches. The CDR3 DNA sequence: TGTGCCAGCAGTCAGAGACCCGGGAGGCCAGAGACCCAGTACTTC. It encodes CASSQRPGRPETQYF.